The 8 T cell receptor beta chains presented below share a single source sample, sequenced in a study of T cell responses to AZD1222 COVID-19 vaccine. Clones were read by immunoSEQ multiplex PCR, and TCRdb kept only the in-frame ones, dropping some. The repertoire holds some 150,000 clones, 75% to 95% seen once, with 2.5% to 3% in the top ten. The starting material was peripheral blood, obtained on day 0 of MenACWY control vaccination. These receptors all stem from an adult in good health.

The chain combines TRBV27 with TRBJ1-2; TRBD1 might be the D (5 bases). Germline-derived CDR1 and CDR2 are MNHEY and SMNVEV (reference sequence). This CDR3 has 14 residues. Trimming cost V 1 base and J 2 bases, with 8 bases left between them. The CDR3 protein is CASSLLGENYGYTF. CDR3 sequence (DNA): TGTGCCAGCAGTTTATTAGGGGAGAACTATGGCTACACCTTC.

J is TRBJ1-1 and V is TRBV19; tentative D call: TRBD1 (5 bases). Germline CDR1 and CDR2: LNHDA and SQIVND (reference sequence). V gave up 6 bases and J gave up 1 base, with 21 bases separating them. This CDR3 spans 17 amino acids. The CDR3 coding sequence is TGTGCCAGTAGCCTTCCCTGGGGCCAACAGGCGAACACTGAAGCTTTCTTT. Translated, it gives CASSLPWGQQANTEAFF.

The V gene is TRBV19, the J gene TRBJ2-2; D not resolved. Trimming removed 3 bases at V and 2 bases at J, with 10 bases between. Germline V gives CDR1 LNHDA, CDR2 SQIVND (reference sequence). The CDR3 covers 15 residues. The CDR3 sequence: CASSIGLVNTGELFF. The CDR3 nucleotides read TGTGCCAGTAGTATCGGGCTGGTAAACACCGGGGAGCTGTTTTTT.

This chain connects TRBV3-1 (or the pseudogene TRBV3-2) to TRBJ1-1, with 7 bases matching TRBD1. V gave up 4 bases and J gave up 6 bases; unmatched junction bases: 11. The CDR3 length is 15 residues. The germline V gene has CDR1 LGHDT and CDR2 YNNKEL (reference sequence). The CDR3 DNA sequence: TGTGCCAGCAGCCCTTCCGGGACAGCGGGCGCTGAAGCTTTCTTT. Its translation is CASSPSGTAGAEAFF.

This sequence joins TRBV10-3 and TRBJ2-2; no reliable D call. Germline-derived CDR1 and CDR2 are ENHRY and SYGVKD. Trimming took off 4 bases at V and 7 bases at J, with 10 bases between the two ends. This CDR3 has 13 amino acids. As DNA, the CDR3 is TGTGCCATCAGTGGAACAACGGACGGGGAGCTGTTTTTT. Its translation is CAISGTTDGELFF.

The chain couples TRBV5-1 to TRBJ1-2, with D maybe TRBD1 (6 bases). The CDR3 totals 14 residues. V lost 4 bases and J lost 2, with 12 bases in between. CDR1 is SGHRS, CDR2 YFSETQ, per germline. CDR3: CASSDLQGNYGYTF. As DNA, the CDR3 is TGCGCCAGCAGCGATCTACAGGGAAACTATGGCTACACCTTC.

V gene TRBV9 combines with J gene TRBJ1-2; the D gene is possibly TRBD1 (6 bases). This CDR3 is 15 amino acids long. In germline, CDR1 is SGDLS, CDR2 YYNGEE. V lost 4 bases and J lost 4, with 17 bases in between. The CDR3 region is CASSSWTANPYGYTF. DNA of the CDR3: TGTGCCAGCAGCTCTTGGACAGCTAATCCCTATGGCTACACCTTC.

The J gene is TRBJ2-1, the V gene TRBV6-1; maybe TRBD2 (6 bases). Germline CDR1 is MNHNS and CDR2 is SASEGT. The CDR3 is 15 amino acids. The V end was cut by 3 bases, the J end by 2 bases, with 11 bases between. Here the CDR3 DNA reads TGTGCCAGCAGTGACCGGGGACTTACCTACAATGAGCAGTTCTTC. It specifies CASSDRGLTYNEQFF.